This T cell receptor beta chain originates from a study of blood T cell repertoires in COVID-19. As concerns this clone: Distinct nucleotide sequences in the sample also encode this CDR3.

This CDR3 has 14 residues. Germline-derived CDR1 and CDR2 are SGHRS and YFSETQ. After removal of 3 bases from V and 4 bases from J, the junction contained 3 bases not matched to a gene. Data came from immunoSEQ multiplex PCR; TCRdb stores just in-frame clones and leaves some out. The table has about 200,000 clones, 82% seen once; the top ten hold about 5.6%. The specimen sequenced was peripheral blood. The genes are TRBV5-1 and TRBJ2-7, with 11 bases lining up with TRBD1. This sequence originates from a woman in her seventies with COVID-19, enrolled during active disease. The CDR3 coding sequence is TGCGCCAGCAGCTCCGGACAGGGGGCTTACGAGCAGTACTTC. Protein sequence: CASSSGQGAYEQYF.